This TCR beta chain was captured by sequencing in a study of blood T cell repertoires in COVID-19. Study context: COVID-19 samples from acute and convalescent phases originated in the United States, Italy and Spain.

Original processing notes: Reference gene primer amplification gave nucleated cell count estimates. Assay used: immunoSEQ multiplex PCR; TCRdb lists only in-frame clones, some missing. D and trimming were read from the DNA, whereas the V and J calls and clone size are those reported in that table. The table records 350,000 to 450,000 clones, roughly 90% of them present only once. Study members were between about 18 and 95 years old and lived in approximately 25 US regions. The study assigned cohorts using participant-reported clinical history. The CDR3 runs 16 residues. Germline V gene data show CDR1 as SEHNR and CDR2 as FQNEAQ (reference sequence). V shed 1 base, J shed 9 bases, and the junction held 12 bases outside the gene matches.

The specimen sequenced was PBMCs or T cells enriched from blood (not recorded which). J is TRBJ2-1 and V is TRBV7-9, with 7 bases matching TRBD2. The clonotype was recovered from a woman aged 18-29 years who had been exposed to COVID-19. The CDR3 is CASSLDAGVFFSEQFF. The CDR3 DNA sequence: TGTGCCAGCAGCTTAGATGCGGGGGTGTTTTTTAGTGAGCAGTTCTTC.